The next 5 T cell receptor beta chains were all read from a single sample in a study of control samples from healthy donors and cancer patients. Sequencing used immunoSEQ multiplex PCR; TCRdb keeps in-frame clones, though not all of them. The repertoire holds 140,000 to 150,000 clones, with approximately 91% as singletons. The material sequenced was blood. Source of these receptors: a man aged 25-45 years in good health.

The CDR3 spells CATSDAGNEKLFF. In DNA, the CDR3 is TGTGCCACCAGTGATGCAGGGAATGAAAAACTGTTTTTT. This rearrangement joins TRBV24-1 to TRBJ1-4; D possibly corresponds to TRBD1 (5 bases). With 3 bases removed from V and 5 bases from J, the gap between germline ends came to 6 bases. Germline CDR1 KGHDR, CDR2 SFDVKD. The CDR3 contains 13 residues.

This sequence joins TRBV28 and TRBJ1-1, with D unclear. The germline V gene encodes CDR1 MDHEN and CDR2 SYDVKM. This CDR3 is built from 16 residues. V gave up 7 bases and J gave up 1 base, with 19 bases separating them. Here the CDR3 reads CASTTTITVTNTEAFF. CDR3 sequence (DNA): TGTGCCAGCACCACAACCATAACGGTGACGAACACTGAAGCTTTCTTT.

CDR3 DNA sequence: TGTGCCATCACCTTGGGACAGGGTAGAAGGGACACTGAAGCTTTCTTT. Protein product: CAITLGQGRRDTEAFF. This rearrangement joins TRBV10-3 to TRBJ1-1, with 9 bases fitting TRBD1. CDR1 ENHRY and CDR2 SYGVKD come from the germline V gene. The CDR3 is 16 amino acids. Losses at the gene ends were 7 bases for V and 3 bases for J; bases not matched to a gene: 12.

The rearrangement joins TRBV14 to TRBJ2-1, with TRBD1 matching over 8 bases. The CDR3 is 15 amino acids. Germline V gene sequence: CDR1 SGHDN, CDR2 FVKESK. V dropped 2 bases and J dropped 1; count of bases not matched to a gene: 1. The CDR3 DNA sequence: TGTGCCAGCAGCCAAAGGACAGGGTCCTACAATGAGCAGTTCTTC. It specifies CASSQRTGSYNEQFF.

The J gene is TRBJ1-1, the V gene TRBV4-1, with D maybe TRBD1 (5 bases). CDR3 length equals 14 residues. V was cut by 1 base and J by 5 bases, with 11 bases left in between. Looked up from germline, CDR1 is MGHRA and CDR2 is YSYEKL. The CDR3 protein is CASSQGGDGTEAFF. The CDR3 DNA sequence: TGCGCCAGCAGCCAAGGAGGGGATGGGACTGAAGCTTTCTTT.